The 20 T cell receptor beta chains in this list originate from one sample, sequenced in a study of T cell repertoires in cytomegalovirus infection. TCRdb processed the reads anew with MiXCR; each CDR3 protein has one entry. The table lists fewer than 200,000 distinct CDR3 sequences, under 25% of them singletons. The sequenced sample consisted of PBMCs. The receptor source for this set is a human donor in good health (CMV status not recorded). Some clones in this sample may be carry-over from other donors' samples.

This clonotype was recorded a few times. J is TRBJ1-1 and V is TRBV19; TRBD1 might be the D (6 bases). V lost 6 bases and J 7 bases, leaving 15 bases between the germline ends. The CDR3 spans 13 residues. Germline V gene data show CDR1 as LNHDA and CDR2 as SQIVND (reference sequence). The CDR3 DNA reads as TGTGCCAGTAGCCCCCGAGGGGGTGATGAAGCTTTCTTT. It codes for CASSPRGGDEAFF.

This clonotype appeared many times. The rearrangement joins TRBV7-2 to TRBJ2-5; D ambiguous. Trimming removed 1 base at V and 4 bases at J, with 16 bases between. CDR1 and CDR2 (germline): SGHTA, FQGNSA. The CDR3 has 16 amino acids. This chain's CDR3 is CASSLEMVGLGETQYF. The CDR3 nucleotides read TGTGCCAGCAGCTTAGAAATGGTGGGCTTGGGAGAGACCCAGTACTTC.

This clonotype was picked up many times. The chain links TRBV7-2 to TRBJ1-5; no definite D call. Germline V gene data show CDR1 as SGHTA and CDR2 as FQGNSA. V lost 6 bases and J 4 bases, leaving 13 bases between the germline ends. This CDR3 has 14 residues. Here the CDR3 DNA reads TGTGCCAGCAGTCGGGAAGTGGCAAATCAGCCCCAGCATTTT. Translating it yields CASSREVANQPQHF.

This clonotype was counted at least ten times. DNA of the CDR3: TGTGCCAGCAGCCGTAGCGGAGGGGGGTTGAGCATTCAGTACTTC. Translating gives CASSRSGGGLSIQYF. The V and J genes are TRBV7-2 and TRBJ2-4; D could derive from TRBD1 or TRBD2 (6 bases each). The CDR3 loop spans 15 amino acids. CDR1 and CDR2 from the germline V gene are SGHTA and FQGNSA. V gave up 5 bases and J gave up 9 bases, with 20 bases separating them. Based on the CDR3 plus reference TRBV7-2 and TRBJ2-4, the full variable domain is GAGVSQSPSNKVTEKGKDVELRCDPISGHTALYWYRQSLGQGLEFLIYFQGNSAPDKSGLPSDRFSAERTGGSVSTLTIQRTQQEDSAVYLCASSRSGGGLSIQYFGAGTRLSVL.

A few counts support this clonotype. The chain combines TRBV19 with TRBJ1-5; maybe TRBD1 (5 bases). The germline V and J ends were trimmed by 4 bases and 4 bases, with 17 bases remaining between them. Per the germline V gene, CDR1 is LNHDA and CDR2 is SQIVND (reference sequence). This CDR3 has 16 amino acids. CDR3 in amino acids: CASSTPGRSSNQPQHF. The DNA of the CDR3 is TGTGCCAGTAGTACCCCGGGACGCTCTTCAAATCAGCCCCAGCATTTT.

Many counts were recorded for this clonotype. The chain employs TRBV7-2 and TRBJ2-7; 9 bases fit TRBD1. Trimming took 2 bases from V and 3 from J; bases not matched to a gene: 11. Germline V CDR1 and CDR2: SGHTA, FQGNSA. The CDR3 extends over 17 amino acids. CDR3 protein: CASSLWWSGQGLYEQYF. CDR3 DNA sequence: TGTGCCAGCAGCTTATGGTGGAGTGGACAGGGGCTCTACGAGCAGTACTTC. The full variable domain, in which reference TRBV7-2 and TRBJ2-7 provide the parts outside the CDR3, is GAGVSQSPSNKVTEKGKDVELRCDPISGHTALYWYRQSLGQGLEFLIYFQGNSAPDKSGLPSDRFSAERTGGSVSTLTIQRTQQEDSAVYLCASSLWWSGQGLYEQYFGPGTRLTVT.

The genes are TRBV10-2 and TRBJ1-5; D possibly corresponds to TRBD1 (6 bases). Germline V gene lookup returns CDR1 WSHSY and CDR2 SAAADI. V dropped 5 bases and J dropped 0 bases, with 17 bases sitting between them. CDR3 size: 17 residues. The CDR3: CASSPRQDGNSNQPQHF. CDR3 coding DNA: TGCGCCAGCAGTCCTCGACAGGATGGTAATAGCAATCAGCCCCAGCATTTT.

This clonotype was found many times. CDR3 sequence (DNA): TGTGCCAGCAGCTTCATAGCGGGGGGGGTAACAGATACGCAGTATTTT. It encodes CASSFIAGGVTDTQYF. V usage is TRBV7-2 and J usage is TRBJ2-3; TRBD2 matches 11 bases. Germline CDR1 is SGHTA and CDR2 is FQGNSA. This CDR3 region has 16 residues. The J segment lost 3 bases and the V segment lost 3 bases, leaving 5 bases of the junction unmatched. The whole variable domain, filled in from reference TRBV7-2 and TRBJ2-3, reads GAGVSQSPSNKVTEKGKDVELRCDPISGHTALYWYRQSLGQGLEFLIYFQGNSAPDKSGLPSDRFSAERTGGSVSTLTIQRTQQEDSAVYLCASSFIAGGVTDTQYFGPGTRLTVL.

This clonotype occurred many times. The chain couples TRBV7-2 to TRBJ1-5; no firm D call. V was pared by 5 bases and J by 0 bases, with 11 bases between. This CDR3 comprises 15 residues. CDR1 and CDR2 (germline): SGHTA, FQGNSA. The CDR3 is CASSPGPYSNQPQHF. CDR3 coding DNA: TGTGCCAGCAGCCCCGGGCCTTATAGCAATCAGCCCCAGCATTTT.

V is TRBV7-3 and J is TRBJ2-2; a weak D match, TRBD2 (5 bases). Per germline, CDR1 SGHTA and CDR2 FQGTGA. With 2 bases removed from V and 4 bases from J, the gap between germline ends came to 14 bases. The CDR3 consists of 16 residues. CDR3 amino acids: CASSLDSARVTGELFF. CDR3 coding DNA: TGTGCCAGCAGCTTAGACTCGGCGCGGGTCACCGGGGAGCTGTTTTTT.

This clonotype was seen only a few times. This rearrangement joins TRBV12-3 or TRBV12-4 to TRBJ2-7; no clear D gene. There are 17 residues in the CDR3. Trimming removed 6 bases from V and 0 bases from J, with 21 bases in between. The CDR3 DNA sequence: TGTGCCAGCAGCCCTACTTCGGGTCCCCGGGTCTCCTACGAGCAGTACTTC. As protein: CASSPTSGPRVSYEQYF.

This clonotype was counted at least ten times. The chain uses TRBV7-2 and TRBJ2-2, with D unclear. The CDR3 runs to 14 residues. V was trimmed by 2 bases and J by 1 base, leaving 5 bases between them. Germline V CDR1 and CDR2: SGHTA, FQGNSA. The CDR3 region is CASSLSGNTGELFF. The CDR3 nucleotides read TGTGCCAGCAGCTTATCTGGGAACACCGGGGAGCTGTTTTTT.

This clonotype was recorded many times. The J gene is TRBJ1-2, the V gene TRBV6-1; TRBD1 aligns across 9 bases. J lost 0 bases, V lost 2 bases, and 7 bases had no gene match. CDR1 and CDR2 from the germline V gene are MNHNS and SASEGT. The length of the CDR3 is 17 residues. CDR3 sequence: CASSEPGQGPPNYGYTF. CDR3 nucleotide sequence: TGTGCCAGCAGTGAACCGGGACAGGGACCACCTAACTATGGCTACACCTTC.

The chain couples TRBV29-1 to TRBJ2-3; unclear D gene. Germline values: CDR1 SQVTM, CDR2 ANQGSEA. The CDR3 is 13 amino acids. Between the trimmed V and J ends, which lost 1 base and 5 bases, there was a span of 10 bases. The CDR3 is CSVEARLVDTQYF. The DNA of the CDR3 is TGCAGCGTTGAAGCTAGGTTGGTAGATACGCAGTATTTT.

V usage is TRBV11-2 and J usage is TRBJ2-7, with TRBD2 as a possible D gene (6 bases). The CDR3 spans 15 residues. V was shortened by 0 bases and J by 2 bases, with 11 bases between the two germline ends. Germline CDR1 SGHAT, CDR2 FQNNGV. The CDR3 DNA is TGTGCCAGCAGCTTAGATTCGGGGGTAACCTACGAGCAGTACTTC. The encoded protein is CASSLDSGVTYEQYF.

The J gene is TRBJ2-7, the V gene TRBV19; 9 nucleotides align to TRBD1. V lost 8 bases to trimming and J lost 3 bases; unmatched junction nucleotides: 8. The germline V gene has CDR1 LNHDA and CDR2 SQIVND (reference sequence). This CDR3 has 14 amino acids. CDR3 protein: CASAPGTGLYEQYF. DNA for the CDR3: TGTGCCAGTGCCCCCGGGACAGGGCTCTACGAGCAGTACTTC.

This clonotype occurred many times. This chain uses TRBV7-2 with TRBJ2-2, with no clear D. Germline-derived CDR1 and CDR2 are SGHTA and FQGNSA. This CDR3 spans 13 amino acids. Trimming cost V 3 bases and J 6 bases, with 8 bases left between them. CDR3 bases: TGTGCCAGCAGCTTCAAGTTCTCCGGGGAGCTGTTTTTT. It is translated as CASSFKFSGELFF.

The chain combines TRBV5-4 with TRBJ1-6; 10 bases fit TRBD1. With 3 bases clipped from V and 7 bases from J, the junction kept 10 bases outside the gene matches. Per germline, CDR1 SGHNT and CDR2 YYREEE (reference sequence). CDR3 length: 17 amino acids. CDR3 residues: CASSSNRDRGWNSPLHF. The CDR3 DNA sequence: TGTGCCAGCAGCTCCAACAGGGACAGGGGATGGAATTCACCCCTCCACTTT.

In this sample, this clonotype turned up many times. This chain links TRBV29-1 with TRBJ1-1, with D hard to call. The CDR3 runs 12 residues. The germline gives CDR1 SQVTM, CDR2 ANQGSEA. Trimming removed 4 bases at V and 11 bases at J, with 17 bases between. Written as DNA, the CDR3 is TGCAGCGTTGTAAATCAGATCGGTAAGGCTTTCTTT. Translation: CSVVNQIGKAFF. The variable domain in full, with the rest retrieved from reference TRBV29-1 and TRBJ1-1, is SAVISQKPSRDICQRGTSLTIQCQVDSQVTMMFWYRQQPGQSLTLIATANQGSEATYESGFVIDKFPISRPNLTFSTLTVSNMSPEDSSIYLCSVVNQIGKAFFGQGTRLTVV.

The rearrangement links TRBV18 to TRBJ1-5; D remains unclear. The germline V and J ends were trimmed by 2 bases and 3 bases, with 11 bases remaining between them. Germline-derived CDR1 and CDR2 are KGHSH and LQKENI. CDR3 size: 15 residues. The CDR3 sequence is CASSPGSGPNQPQHF. The CDR3 DNA follows: TGTGCCAGCTCACCAGGGTCAGGCCCCAATCAGCCCCAGCATTTT.